The clone carrying this TCR beta chain was seen a single time. Regarding treatment: randomized to nivolumab then ipilimumab (arm A) or the reverse (arm B). No patient had prior DNA-damaging chemotherapy. PBMC sorting kept live CD3+CD8+ cells without CD19 or CD56. The sample is drawn from a study of sequential checkpoint blockade in melanoma. Germline CDR1 WNHNN, CDR2 SYGVQD (reference sequence). This CDR3 comprises 16 residues. Between the trimmed V and J ends, which lost 4 bases and 5 bases, there was a span of 21 bases. Measured with immunoSEQ multiplex PCR; TCRdb has only the in-frame clones, and not every one. Of more than 15,000 clones in the sample, around 75% were seen once.

The J gene is TRBJ2-7, the V gene TRBV10-1, with D possibly TRBD2 on 5 matching bases. The origin of this receptor is a human donor with melanoma. The source was CD8+ T cells sorted from blood (inferred from file names), collected from a patient given nivolumab and ipilimumab in sequence. This CDR3 is CASSGGPGIGSHEQYF. CDR3 DNA: TGCGCCAGCAGTGGAGGGCCCGGGATAGGGAGCCACGAGCAGTACTTC.